Listed below are T cell receptor beta chains from one sample, sequenced in a study of T-cell memory formation after mild COVID-19. TCRdb redid the calling of the 5' RACE reads with MiXCR, one entry per CDR3 protein. The sample yields about 340,000 distinct CDR3 sequences, about 16% seen once. Sequenced material: PBMCs or a T cell subset sorted from them (not recorded which). The receptors derive from a man younger than 30 who had mild COVID-19 (a few samples of this study predate the infection). Cell type and time point are not known. Both conserved end residues are part of each CDR3. The D gene is left open where the match is weak. The size entry is marked missing in some rows and otherwise reads once, few, many or a size class.

v_call	d_call	j_call	clone_size	cdr3_aa	cdr3_nt
TRBV7-9	-	TRBJ1-6	few	CASSFSQTGTDSSPLHF	TGTGCCAGCAGCTTCTCCCAAACCGGGACGGACTCCTCACCCCTCCACTTT
TRBV7-9	-	TRBJ1-1	-	CASSLNLGAGNTEAFF	TGTGCCAGCAGCTTAAACCTCGGTGCCGGGAACACTGAAGCTTTCTTT
TRBV6-5	-	TRBJ2-3	many	CASSYHDTQYF	TGTGCCAGCAGTTATCACGATACGCAGTATTTT
TRBV24-1	TRBD1	TRBJ2-1	-	CATAPQDGTGDGNEQFF	TGTGCCACCGCCCCACAGGACGGGACAGGGGATGGCAATGAGCAGTTCTTC
TRBV5-1	TRBD2	TRBJ2-1	-	CASSSSGDSYNEQFF	TGCGCCAGCAGCTCTAGCGGGGACTCCTACAATGAGCAGTTCTTC
TRBV2	-	TRBJ1-5	few	CASSAFTGNNQPQHF	TGTGCCAGCAGTGCCTTTACAGGCAACAATCAGCCCCAGCATTTT
TRBV10-3	TRBD1	TRBJ2-3	many	CAITDGTESTDTQYF	TGTGCCATCACGGACGGGACAGAGAGCACAGATACGCAGTATTTT
TRBV4-3	-	TRBJ2-1	many	CASSQDLGIYNEQFF	TGCGCCAGCAGCCAAGATCTCGGCATTTACAATGAGCAGTTCTTC
TRBV7-2	TRBD2	TRBJ2-5	few	CASSLTAGGRSETQYF	TGTGCCAGCAGCTTAACAGCGGGGGGGCGATCAGAGACCCAGTACTTC
TRBV7-3	TRBD1	TRBJ2-2	many	CASKPRTGDTGELFF	TGTGCCAGCAAGCCCAGGACAGGGGATACCGGGGAGCTGTTTTTT
TRBV5-1	-	TRBJ2-3	many	CASSPGRSTDTQYF	TGCGCCAGCAGCCCCGGACGTAGCACAGATACGCAGTATTTT
TRBV6-4	TRBD2	TRBJ2-1	-	CASSDVGTSAYNEQFF	TGTGCCAGCAGTGACGTTGGTACTAGCGCCTACAATGAGCAGTTCTTC
TRBV6-5	TRBD1	TRBJ1-2	-	CASSYQWTGGDYGYTF	TGTGCCAGCAGTTATCAGTGGACAGGGGGCGACTATGGCTACACCTTC
TRBV2	TRBD2	TRBJ2-5	-	CASRTAGAGETQYF	TGTGCCAGCAGGACAGCGGGGGCTGGGGAGACCCAGTACTTC
TRBV5-5	-	TRBJ2-7	many	CASSSGGHSYEQYF	TGTGCCAGCAGCTCCGGGGGGCACTCCTACGAGCAGTACTTC
TRBV18	-	TRBJ2-5	-	CASSPSQGRETQYF	TGTGCCAGCTCACCTTCACAGGGAAGAGAGACCCAGTACTTC
TRBV4-2	-	TRBJ1-1	few	CASSQAVTGWETEAFF	TGTGCCAGCAGCCAAGCTGTAACGGGCTGGGAAACTGAAGCTTTCTTT
TRBV20-1	-	TRBJ2-5	-	CSARDTGYQETQYF	TGCAGTGCTAGAGATACCGGGTACCAAGAGACCCAGTACTTC
TRBV2	-	TRBJ1-4	-	CASSESSGDEKLFF	TGTGCCAGCAGCGAATCTTCTGGGGATGAAAAACTGTTTTTT
TRBV29-1	-	TRBJ2-4	few	CSVEDLGGHNIQYF	TGCAGCGTTGAAGATTTGGGGGGGCACAACATTCAGTACTTC
TRBV19	-	TRBJ1-2	-	CASSKTDNYGYTF	TGTGCCAGTAGTAAAACAGATAACTATGGCTACACCTTC
TRBV20-1	-	TRBJ2-1	few	CSVINYNEQFF	TGCAGTGTGATTAACTACAATGAGCAGTTCTTC
TRBV12-3/TRBV12-4	-	TRBJ2-2	many	CASSLLGWQAVELFF	TGTGCCAGCAGTTTACTCGGGTGGCAGGCGGTGGAGCTGTTTTTT
TRBV6-2/TRBV6-3	-	TRBJ2-2	few	CASTLSPGHPNTGELFF	TGTGCCAGCACCCTCTCACCGGGACACCCGAACACCGGGGAGCTGTTTTTT
TRBV7-7	TRBD2	TRBJ2-5	many	CASRLAGQETQYF	TGTGCTAGCAGGCTAGCGGGGCAAGAGACCCAGTACTTC
TRBV2	TRBD1	TRBJ1-6	-	CASNKGALASPLHF	TGTGCCAGCAATAAGGGGGCACTGGCTTCACCCCTCCACTTT
TRBV19	-	TRBJ1-5	few	CASSSLSLPEHF	TGTGCCAGTAGTTCGCTCTCATTACCAGAGCATTTT
TRBV29-1	TRBD1	TRBJ2-5	-	CSGVTGAEYF	TGCAGCGGGGTGACAGGGGCCGAGTACTTC
TRBV15	-	TRBJ1-6	few	CATSRDLGHNSPLHF	TGTGCCACCAGCAGAGATCTAGGTCATAATTCACCCCTCCACTTT
TRBV7-2	TRBD2	TRBJ2-7	-	CASSLALSGGGYEQYF	TGTGCCAGCAGCTTAGCGCTGTCGGGGGGTGGCTACGAGCAGTACTTC
TRBV4-1	TRBD1	TRBJ2-3	many	CASRDRGLTDTQYF	TGCGCCAGCAGGGACAGGGGGTTGACAGATACGCAGTATTTT
TRBV6-5	-	TRBJ2-7	-	CASSYASYGSYEQYF	TGTGCCAGCAGCTACGCTTCGTACGGCTCCTACGAGCAGTACTTC
TRBV29-1	-	TRBJ2-1	few	CSVGGGTYSYNEQFF	TGCAGCGTTGGTGGAGGAACCTACTCCTACAATGAGCAGTTCTTC
TRBV4-1	-	TRBJ1-1	few	CASSRTWEGVPEAFF	TGCGCCAGCAGCCGGACGTGGGAGGGGGTACCTGAAGCTTTCTTT